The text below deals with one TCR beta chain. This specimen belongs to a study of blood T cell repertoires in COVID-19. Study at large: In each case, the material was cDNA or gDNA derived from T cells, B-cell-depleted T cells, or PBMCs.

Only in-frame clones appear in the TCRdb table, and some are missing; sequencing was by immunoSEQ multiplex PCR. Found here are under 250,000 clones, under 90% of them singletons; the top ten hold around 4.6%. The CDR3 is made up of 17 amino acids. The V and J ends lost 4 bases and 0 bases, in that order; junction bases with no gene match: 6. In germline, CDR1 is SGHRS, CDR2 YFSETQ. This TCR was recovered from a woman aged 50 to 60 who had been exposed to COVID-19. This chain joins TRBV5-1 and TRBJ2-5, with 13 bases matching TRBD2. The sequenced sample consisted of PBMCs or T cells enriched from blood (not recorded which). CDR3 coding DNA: TGCGCCAGCAGCATCGGGACTAGCGGGGTTGACCAAGAGACCCAGTACTTC. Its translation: CASSIGTSGVDQETQYF. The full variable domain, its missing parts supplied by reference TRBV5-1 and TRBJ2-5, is KAGVTQTPRYLIKTRGQQVTLSCSPISGHRSVSWYQQTPGQGLQFLFEYFSETQRNKGNFPGRFSGRQFSNSRSEMNVSTLELGDSALYLCASSIGTSGVDQETQYFGPGTRLLVL.